The clone carrying this T cell receptor (beta chain) has at least ten counts. Its antigen is currently unknown. This specimen belongs to a study of T-cell reconstitution after alpha-beta-depleted transplantation in children. Preparation of the TCRbeta library used unique molecular identifiers. TCRdb used MiXCR to reprocess the PCR reads, holding one entry per CDR3 protein. Among a few hundred thousand distinct CDR3 sequences listed, around a tenth were seen once. Overall study results and limits: The high TCRbeta diversity at day 60 in some patients came from surviving recipient T cells and thymic progenitors.

The CDR3 loop spans 15 amino acids. V lost 5 bases, J lost 2 bases, and 13 bases lay in between. The germline V gene encodes CDR1 SGHTA and CDR2 FQGNSA. This sequence joins TRBV7-2 and TRBJ2-4; D is perhaps TRBD1 (6 bases). Sequenced material: PBMCs, taken before TCRalphabeta/CD19-depleted stem cell transplant. This sequence was found in a boy less than two years old with acute myeloid leukemia, due to receive a stem cell transplant. DNA of the CDR3: TGTGCCAGCAGCAAGAAACAGGGATCCAAAAACATTCAGTACTTC. It yields the protein CASSKKQGSKNIQYF. Full variable domain (rest looked up from reference TRBV7-2 and TRBJ2-4): GAGVSQSPSNKVTEKGKDVELRCDPISGHTALYWYRQSLGQGLEFLIYFQGNSAPDKSGLPSDRFSAERTGGSVSTLTIQRTQQEDSAVYLCASSKKQGSKNIQYFGAGTRLSVL.